The sequence of this T cell receptor (beta chain) was determined in a study of OX40 agonist ivuxolimab in advanced cancers. Regarding the study as a whole: At 0.1 to 3.0 mg/kg and by week 6, CD4+ and CD8+ T cells in the blood had expanded clonally.

The table came from immunoSEQ multiplex PCR; TCRdb's copy has only in-frame clones and leaves some out. The sample holds fewer than 85,000 clones, over 80% seen once. Blood sampling was done at baseline, cycle 4 day 1, and cycle 7 day 1. This CDR3 is 13 amino acids long. The germline gives CDR1 KGHSH, CDR2 LQKENI. Between the trimmed V and J ends, which lost 2 bases and 7 bases, there was a span of 10 bases. This clone turned up a few times. Its antigen is not known. This chain joins TRBV18 and TRBJ2-3; the D gene is possibly TRBD2 (7 bases). The sequencing here drew on CD4+ or CD8+ T cells sorted from blood, taken in a trial of the OX40 agonist ivuxolimab. The receptor's source is an adult with an advanced solid tumor such as melanoma, head and neck, liver or kidney cancer. CDR3 bases: TGTGCCAGCTCACCAGGCGGGGGCAATACGCAGTATTTT. Translating gives CASSPGGGNTQYF.